This T cell receptor (beta chain) was retrieved from a study of blood T cell repertoires in COVID-19. Study context: Collection of acute and convalescent COVID-19 samples took place in the United States, Italy and Spain. In each case, the material was cDNA or gDNA derived from T cells, B-cell-depleted T cells, or PBMCs.

The authors' processing: Amplification from reference gene primers served as the basis for estimated nucleated cell counts. The table came from immunoSEQ multiplex PCR; TCRdb's copy has only in-frame clones and leaves some out. That table supplies the V and J calls and clone size; D and trimming were determined from the DNA. The profile covers about 62,000 clones, with around four fifths appearing a single time and around 6.3% taken by the ten largest. This clone occurred a few times. The V segment lost 6 bases and the J segment 11 bases; nucleotides outside the gene matches: 15. The CDR3 covers 15 residues. The V gene's germline CDR1 is ENHRY and CDR2 SYGVKD.

This clonotype was sampled from a human donor in a cohort sampled during active COVID-19. V usage is TRBV10-3 and J usage is TRBJ1-3, with TRBD1 matching over 8 bases. Sequencing was carried out using peripheral blood. CDR3 in amino acids: CAIRPSGGAGFSIYF. The CDR3 DNA reads as TGTGCCATCAGACCCTCAGGGGGCGCAGGCTTCTCCATATATTTT.